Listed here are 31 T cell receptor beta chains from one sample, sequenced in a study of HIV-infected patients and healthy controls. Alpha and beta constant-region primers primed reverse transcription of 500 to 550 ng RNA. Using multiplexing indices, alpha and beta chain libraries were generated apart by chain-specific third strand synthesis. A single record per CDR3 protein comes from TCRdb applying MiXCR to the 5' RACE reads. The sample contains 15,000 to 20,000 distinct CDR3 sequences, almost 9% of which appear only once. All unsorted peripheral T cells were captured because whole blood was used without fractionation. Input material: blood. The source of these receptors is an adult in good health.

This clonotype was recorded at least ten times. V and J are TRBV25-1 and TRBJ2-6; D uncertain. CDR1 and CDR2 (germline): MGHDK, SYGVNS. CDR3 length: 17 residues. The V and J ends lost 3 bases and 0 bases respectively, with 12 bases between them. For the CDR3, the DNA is TGTGCCAGCAGTGATGTTCTATCCGTCTCTGGGGCCAACGTCCTGACTTTC. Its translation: CASSDVLSVSGANVLTF. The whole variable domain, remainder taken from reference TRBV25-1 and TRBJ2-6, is EADIYQTPRYLVIGTGKKITLECSQTMGHDKMYWYQQDPGMELHLIHYSYGVNSTEKGDLSSESTVSRIRTEHFPLTLESARPSHTSQYLCASSDVLSVSGANVLTFGAGSRLTVL.

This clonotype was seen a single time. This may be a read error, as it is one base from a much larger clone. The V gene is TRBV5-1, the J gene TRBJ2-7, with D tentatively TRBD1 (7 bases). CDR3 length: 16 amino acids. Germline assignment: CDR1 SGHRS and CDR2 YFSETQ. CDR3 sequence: CASGLAPRQGLGEQYF. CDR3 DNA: TGCGCCAGCGGCTTGGCCCCGAGACAGGGACTGGGCGAGCAGTACTTC.

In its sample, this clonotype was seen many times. The CDR3 reads CASSEGHPNQPQHF. In DNA form, the CDR3 reads TGTGCCAGCAGTGAGGGACACCCTAATCAGCCCCAGCATTTT. The chain uses TRBV2 and TRBJ1-5, with D possibly matching TRBD1 (6 bases). This CDR3 comprises 14 residues. The germline V gene encodes CDR1 SNHLY and CDR2 FYNNEI. Trimming pared 3 bases from V and 4 bases from J, leaving 10 bases between.

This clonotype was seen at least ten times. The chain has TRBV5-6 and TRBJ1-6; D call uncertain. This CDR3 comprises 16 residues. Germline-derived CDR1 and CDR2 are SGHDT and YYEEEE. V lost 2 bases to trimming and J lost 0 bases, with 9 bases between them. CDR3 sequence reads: CASSFGPSSYNSPLHF. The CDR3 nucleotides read TGTGCCAGCAGCTTTGGTCCGTCCTCCTATAATTCACCCCTCCACTTT.

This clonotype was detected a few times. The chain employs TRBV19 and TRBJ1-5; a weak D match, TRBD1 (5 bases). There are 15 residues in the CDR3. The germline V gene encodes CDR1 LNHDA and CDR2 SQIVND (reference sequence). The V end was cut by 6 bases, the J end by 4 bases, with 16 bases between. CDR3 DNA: TGTGCCAGTAGCCCGCCCGGGGCACCAAATCAGCCCCAGCATTTT. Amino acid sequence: CASSPPGAPNQPQHF.

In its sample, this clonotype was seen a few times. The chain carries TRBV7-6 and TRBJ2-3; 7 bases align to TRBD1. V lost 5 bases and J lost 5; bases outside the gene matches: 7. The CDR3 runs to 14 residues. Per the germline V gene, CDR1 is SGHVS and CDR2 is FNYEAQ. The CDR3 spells CASSRQGIKDTQYF. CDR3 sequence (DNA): TGTGCCAGCAGCCGACAGGGAATAAAAGATACGCAGTATTTT.

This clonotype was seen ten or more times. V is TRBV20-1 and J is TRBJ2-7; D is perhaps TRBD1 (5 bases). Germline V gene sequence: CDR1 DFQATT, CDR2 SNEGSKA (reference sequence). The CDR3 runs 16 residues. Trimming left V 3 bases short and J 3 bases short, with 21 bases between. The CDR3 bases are TGCAGTGCTAGGAGCCTACTTGGGGCCCGAAGCTACGAGCAGTACTTC. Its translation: CSARSLLGARSYEQYF.

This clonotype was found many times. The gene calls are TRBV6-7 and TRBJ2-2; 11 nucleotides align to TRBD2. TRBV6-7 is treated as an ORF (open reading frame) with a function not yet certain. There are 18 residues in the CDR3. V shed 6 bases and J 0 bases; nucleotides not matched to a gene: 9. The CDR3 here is CASRRVLAGGTNTGELFF. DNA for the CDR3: TGTGCCAGCAGAAGGGTCCTAGCGGGGGGTACGAACACCGGGGAGCTGTTTTTT.

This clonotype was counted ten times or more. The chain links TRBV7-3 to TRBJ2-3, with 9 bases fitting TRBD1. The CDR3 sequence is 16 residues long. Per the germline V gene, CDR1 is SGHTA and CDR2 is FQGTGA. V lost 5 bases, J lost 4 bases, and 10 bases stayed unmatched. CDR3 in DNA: TGTGCCAGCAGCACCTACAGGGGGCGAGAGGCAGATACGCAGTATTTT. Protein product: CASSTYRGREADTQYF.

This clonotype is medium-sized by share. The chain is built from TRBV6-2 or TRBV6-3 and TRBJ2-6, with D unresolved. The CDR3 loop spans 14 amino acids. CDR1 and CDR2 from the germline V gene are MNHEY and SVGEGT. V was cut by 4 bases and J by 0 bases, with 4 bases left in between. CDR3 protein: CASSWDSGANVLTF. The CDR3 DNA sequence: TGTGCCAGCAGTTGGGACTCTGGGGCCAACGTCCTGACTTTC.

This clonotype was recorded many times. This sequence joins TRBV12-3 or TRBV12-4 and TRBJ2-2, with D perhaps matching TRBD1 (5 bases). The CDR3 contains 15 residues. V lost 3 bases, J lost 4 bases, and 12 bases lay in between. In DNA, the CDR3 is TGTGCCAGCAGTTTCCGCAGGGTAGCCACCGGGGAGCTGTTTTTT. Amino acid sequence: CASSFRRVATGELFF.

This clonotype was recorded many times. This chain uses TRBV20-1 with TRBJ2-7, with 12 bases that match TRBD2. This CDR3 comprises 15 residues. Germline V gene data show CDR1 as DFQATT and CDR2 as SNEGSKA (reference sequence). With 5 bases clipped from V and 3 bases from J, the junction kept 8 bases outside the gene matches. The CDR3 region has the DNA TGCAGTGCTCGTCAACTAGCGGGGGGAGGCTACGAGCAGTACTTC. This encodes CSARQLAGGGYEQYF.

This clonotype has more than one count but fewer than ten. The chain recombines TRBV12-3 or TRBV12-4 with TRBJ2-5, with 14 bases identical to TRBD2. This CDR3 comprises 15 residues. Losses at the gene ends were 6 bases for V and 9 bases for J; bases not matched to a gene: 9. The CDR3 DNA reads TGTGCCAGCAGGTCGGGACTAGCGGGGGCCTGGGCCCAGTACTTC. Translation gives CASRSGLAGAWAQYF.

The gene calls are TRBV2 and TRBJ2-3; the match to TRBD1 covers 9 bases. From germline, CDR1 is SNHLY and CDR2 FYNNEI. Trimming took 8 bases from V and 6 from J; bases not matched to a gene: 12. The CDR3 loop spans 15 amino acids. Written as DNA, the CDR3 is TGTGCCAGCCAATTCCCGGGACAGGGATTTGATACGCAGTATTTT. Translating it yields CASQFPGQGFDTQYF. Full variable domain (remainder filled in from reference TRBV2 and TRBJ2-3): EPEVTQTPSHQVTQMGQEVILRCVPISNHLYFYWYRQILGQKVEFLVSFYNNEISEKSEIFDDQFSVERPDGSNFTLKIRSTKLEDSAMYFCASQFPGQGFDTQYFGPGTRLTVL.

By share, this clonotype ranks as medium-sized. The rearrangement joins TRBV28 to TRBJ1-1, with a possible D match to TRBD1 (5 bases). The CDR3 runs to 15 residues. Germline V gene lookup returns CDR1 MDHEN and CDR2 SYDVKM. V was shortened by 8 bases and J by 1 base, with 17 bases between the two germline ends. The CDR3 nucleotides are TGTGCCAGCGGGGCGTACGCTACGGGGAACACTGAAGCTTTCTTT. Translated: CASGAYATGNTEAFF.

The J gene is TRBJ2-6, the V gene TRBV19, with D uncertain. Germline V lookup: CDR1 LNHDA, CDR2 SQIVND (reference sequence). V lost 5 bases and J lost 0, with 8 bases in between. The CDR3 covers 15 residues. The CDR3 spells CASSPRHSGANVLTF. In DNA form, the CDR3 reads TGTGCCAGTAGTCCCCGACACTCTGGGGCCAACGTCCTGACTTTC.

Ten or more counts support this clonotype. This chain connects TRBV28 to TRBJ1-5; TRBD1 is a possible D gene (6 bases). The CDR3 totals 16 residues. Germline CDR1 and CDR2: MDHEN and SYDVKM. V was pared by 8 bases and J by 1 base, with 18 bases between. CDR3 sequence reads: CASRPPDSGSNQPQHF. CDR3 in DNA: TGTGCCAGCCGACCCCCGGACAGCGGCAGCAATCAGCCCCAGCATTTT.

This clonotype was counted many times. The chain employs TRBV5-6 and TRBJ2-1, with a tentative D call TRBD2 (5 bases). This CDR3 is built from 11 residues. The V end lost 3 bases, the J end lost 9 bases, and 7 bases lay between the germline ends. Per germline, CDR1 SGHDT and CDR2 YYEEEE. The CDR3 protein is CASSSGGEQFF. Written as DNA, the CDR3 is TGTGCCAGCAGCTCCGGAGGTGAGCAGTTCTTC.

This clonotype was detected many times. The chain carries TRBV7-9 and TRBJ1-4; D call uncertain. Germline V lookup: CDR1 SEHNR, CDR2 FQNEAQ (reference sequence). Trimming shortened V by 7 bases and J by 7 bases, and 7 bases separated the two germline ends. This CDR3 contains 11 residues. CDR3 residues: CASTPPEKLFF. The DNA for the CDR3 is TGTGCCAGCACCCCCCCTGAAAAACTGTTTTTT.

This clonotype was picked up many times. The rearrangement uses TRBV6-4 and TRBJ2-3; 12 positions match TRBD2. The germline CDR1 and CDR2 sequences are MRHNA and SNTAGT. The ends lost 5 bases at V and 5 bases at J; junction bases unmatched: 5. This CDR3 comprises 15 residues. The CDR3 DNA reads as TGTGCCAGCAGTCCACTAGCGGGAGGAAAAGATACGCAGTATTTT. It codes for CASSPLAGGKDTQYF.

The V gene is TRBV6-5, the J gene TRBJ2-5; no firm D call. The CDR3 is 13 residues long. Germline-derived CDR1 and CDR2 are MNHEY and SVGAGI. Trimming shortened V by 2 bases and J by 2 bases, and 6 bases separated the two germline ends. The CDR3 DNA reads TGTGCCAGCAGTTACGCCCGTCAAGAGACCCAGTACTTC. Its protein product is CASSYARQETQYF.

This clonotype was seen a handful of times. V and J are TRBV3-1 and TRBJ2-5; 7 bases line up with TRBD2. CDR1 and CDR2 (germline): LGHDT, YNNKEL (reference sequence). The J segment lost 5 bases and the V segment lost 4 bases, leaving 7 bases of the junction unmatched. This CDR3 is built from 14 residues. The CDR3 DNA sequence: TGTGCCAGCAGCCGACTAGCAAACGAGGAGACCCAGTACTTC. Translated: CASSRLANEETQYF.

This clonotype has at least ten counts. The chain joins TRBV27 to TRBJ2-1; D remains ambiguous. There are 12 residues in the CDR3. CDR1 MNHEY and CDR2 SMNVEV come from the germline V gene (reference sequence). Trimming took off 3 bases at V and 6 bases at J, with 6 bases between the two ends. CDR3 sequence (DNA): TGTGCCAGCAGTTTTTTTGGCAATGAGCAGTTCTTC. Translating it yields CASSFFGNEQFF.

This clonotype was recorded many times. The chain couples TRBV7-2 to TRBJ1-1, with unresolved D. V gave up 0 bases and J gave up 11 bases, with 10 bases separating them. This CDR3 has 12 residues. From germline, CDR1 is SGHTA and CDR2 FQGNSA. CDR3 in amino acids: CASSLAAQSAFF. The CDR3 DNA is TGTGCCAGCAGCTTAGCGGCCCAGAGCGCTTTCTTT.

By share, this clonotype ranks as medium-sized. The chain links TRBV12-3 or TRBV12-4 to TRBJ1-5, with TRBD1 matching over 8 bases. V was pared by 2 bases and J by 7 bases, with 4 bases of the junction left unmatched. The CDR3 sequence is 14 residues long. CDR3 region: CASSLQGARQPQHF. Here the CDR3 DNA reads TGTGCCAGCAGTTTACAGGGGGCACGGCAGCCCCAGCATTTT.

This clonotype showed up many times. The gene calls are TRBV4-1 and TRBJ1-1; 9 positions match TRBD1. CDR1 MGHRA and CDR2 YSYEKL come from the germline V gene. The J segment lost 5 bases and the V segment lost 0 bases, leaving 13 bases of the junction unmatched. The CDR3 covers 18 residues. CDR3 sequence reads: CASSQDSGWGQGLTEAFF. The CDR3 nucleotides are TGCGCCAGCAGCCAAGATAGTGGTTGGGGACAGGGTCTAACTGAAGCTTTCTTT.

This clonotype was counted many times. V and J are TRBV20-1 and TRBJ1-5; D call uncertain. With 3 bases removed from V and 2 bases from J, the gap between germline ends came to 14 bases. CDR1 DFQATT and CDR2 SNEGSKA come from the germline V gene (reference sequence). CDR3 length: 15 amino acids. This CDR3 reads CSARASEGGNQPQHF. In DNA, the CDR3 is TGCAGTGCTAGGGCGTCTGAAGGCGGCAATCAGCCCCAGCATTTT.

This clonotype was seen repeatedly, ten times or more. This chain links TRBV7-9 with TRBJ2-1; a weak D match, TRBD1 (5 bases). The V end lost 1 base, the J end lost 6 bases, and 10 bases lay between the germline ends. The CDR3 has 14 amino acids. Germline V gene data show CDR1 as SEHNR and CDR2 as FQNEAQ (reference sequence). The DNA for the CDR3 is TGTGCCAGCAGCTTAGAGGGCAGGGTCAATGAGCAGTTCTTC. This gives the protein CASSLEGRVNEQFF.

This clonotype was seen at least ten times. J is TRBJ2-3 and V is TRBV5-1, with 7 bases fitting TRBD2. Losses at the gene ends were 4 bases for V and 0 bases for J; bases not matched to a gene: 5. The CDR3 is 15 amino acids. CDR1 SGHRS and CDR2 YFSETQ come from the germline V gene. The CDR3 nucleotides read TGCGCCAGCAGCGTGAGCGGGATAAGCACAGATACGCAGTATTTT. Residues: CASSVSGISTDTQYF.

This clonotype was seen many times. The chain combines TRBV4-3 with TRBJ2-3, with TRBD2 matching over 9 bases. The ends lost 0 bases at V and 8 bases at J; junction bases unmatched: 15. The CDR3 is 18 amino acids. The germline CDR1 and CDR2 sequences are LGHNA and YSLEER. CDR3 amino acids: CASSQDLGLAGPKATQYF. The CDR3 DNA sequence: TGCGCCAGCAGCCAAGATCTGGGGCTAGCGGGGCCCAAGGCTACGCAGTATTTT.

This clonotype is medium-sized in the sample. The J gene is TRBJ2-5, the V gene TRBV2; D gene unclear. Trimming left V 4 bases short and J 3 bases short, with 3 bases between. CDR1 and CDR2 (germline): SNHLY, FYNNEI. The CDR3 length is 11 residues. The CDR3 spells CASSGEETQYF. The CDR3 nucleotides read TGTGCCAGCAGTGGAGAAGAGACCCAGTACTTC.